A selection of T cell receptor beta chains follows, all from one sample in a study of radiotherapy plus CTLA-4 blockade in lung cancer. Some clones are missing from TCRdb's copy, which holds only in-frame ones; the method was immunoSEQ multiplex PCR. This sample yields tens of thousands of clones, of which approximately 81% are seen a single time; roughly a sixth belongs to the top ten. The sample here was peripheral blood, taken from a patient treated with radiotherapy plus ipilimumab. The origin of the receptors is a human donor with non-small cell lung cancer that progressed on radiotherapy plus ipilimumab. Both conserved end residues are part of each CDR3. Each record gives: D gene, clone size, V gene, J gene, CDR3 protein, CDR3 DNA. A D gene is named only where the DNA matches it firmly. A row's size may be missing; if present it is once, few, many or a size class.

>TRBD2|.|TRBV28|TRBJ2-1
CASSLWGGTSGYNEQFF
TGTGCCAGCAGTTTGTGGGGTGGGACTAGCGGCTACAATGAGCAGTTCTTC
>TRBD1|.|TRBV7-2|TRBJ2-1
CASSPDRSSYNEQFF
TGTGCCAGCAGCCCGGACAGGAGCTCCTACAATGAGCAGTTCTTC
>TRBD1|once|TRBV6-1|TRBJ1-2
CASREYRGENYGYTF
TGTGCCAGCAGAGAATACAGGGGGGAGAACTATGGCTACACCTTC
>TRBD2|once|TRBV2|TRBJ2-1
CASISGLVAGRHEQFF
TGTGCCAGCATTTCAGGGCTGGTAGCGGGACGGCATGAGCAGTTCTTC
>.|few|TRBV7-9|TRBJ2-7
CASSSQLDLSYEQYF
TGTGCCAGCAGCTCTCAGTTGGATCTCTCCTACGAGCAGTACTTC
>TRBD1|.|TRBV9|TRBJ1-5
CASSSGTGDVQPQHF
TGTGCCAGCAGCTCCGGGACAGGGGATGTTCAGCCCCAGCATTTT
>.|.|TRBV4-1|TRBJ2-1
CASSQAGGSSYNEQFF
TGCGCCAGCAGCCAAGCAGGGGGGAGCTCCTACAATGAGCAGTTCTTC
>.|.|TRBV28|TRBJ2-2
CASRIRNTGELFF
TGTGCCAGCAGGATTAGAAACACCGGGGAGCTGTTTTTT
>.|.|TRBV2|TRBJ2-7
CASRGDSASYEQYF
TGTGCCAGCAGGGGAGACTCGGCTAGCTACGAGCAGTACTTC
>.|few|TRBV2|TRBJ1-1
CASSGVEAFF
TGTGCCAGCAGTGGAGTTGAAGCTTTCTTT
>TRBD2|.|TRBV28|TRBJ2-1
CASSLSVAGWYNEQFF
TGTGCCAGCAGTTTATCAGTAGCGGGTTGGTACAATGAGCAGTTCTTC
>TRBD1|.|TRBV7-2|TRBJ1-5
CASSLTGNSNQPQHF
TGTGCCAGCAGCTTGACAGGGAATAGCAATCAGCCCCAGCATTTT
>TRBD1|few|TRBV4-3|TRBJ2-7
CASSQDRDRVYEQYF
TGCGCCAGCAGCCAAGATCGAGACAGGGTCTACGAGCAGTACTTC
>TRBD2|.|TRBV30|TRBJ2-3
CAWTQRGVGDTQYF
TGTGCCTGGACCCAGCGGGGGGTCGGGGATACGCAGTATTTT
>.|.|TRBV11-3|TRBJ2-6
CASSLGGALTGANVLTF
TGTGCCAGCAGCTTAGGGGGGGCCCTTACTGGGGCCAACGTCCTGACTTTC
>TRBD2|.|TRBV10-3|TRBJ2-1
CAISELAGDYNEQFF
TGTGCCATCAGTGAGCTAGCGGGGGACTACAATGAGCAGTTCTTC
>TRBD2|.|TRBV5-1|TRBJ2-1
CASSPSAGETYNEQFF
TGCGCCAGCAGCCCTTCGGCGGGGGAAACATACAATGAGCAGTTCTTC
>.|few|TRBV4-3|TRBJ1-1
CASSQTENTEAFF
TGCGCCAGCAGCCAAACAGAAAACACTGAAGCTTTCTTT
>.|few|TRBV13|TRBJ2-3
CASSLGTGPTDTQYF
TGTGCCAGCAGCTTAGGAACAGGACCCACAGATACGCAGTATTTT
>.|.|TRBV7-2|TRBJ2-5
CASSPGQGGRETQYF
TGTGCCAGCAGCCCAGGACAGGGAGGGCGAGAGACCCAGTACTTC
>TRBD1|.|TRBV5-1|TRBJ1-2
CASSLGQGLLYGYTF
TGCGCCAGCAGCTTGGGACAGGGACTTTTGTATGGCTACACCTTC
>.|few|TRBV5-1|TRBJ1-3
CASSLYGLSSGNTIYF
TGCGCCAGCAGCTTGTACGGACTAAGCTCTGGAAACACCATATATTTT
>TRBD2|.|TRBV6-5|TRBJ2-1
CASSYGRGYNEQFF
TGTGCCAGCAGTTACGGGAGGGGTTACAATGAGCAGTTCTTC
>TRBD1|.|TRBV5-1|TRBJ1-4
CASSPTGGGDGEKLFF
TGCGCCAGCAGCCCCACAGGGGGGGGCGACGGGGAAAAACTGTTTTTT
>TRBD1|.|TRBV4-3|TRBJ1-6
CASSPTLGQGGNNSPLHF
TGCGCCAGCAGCCCCACCTTGGGACAGGGGGGAAATAATTCACCCCTCCACTTT
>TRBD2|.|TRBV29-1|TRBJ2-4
CSVDGLAGPLAKNIQYF
TGCAGCGTTGACGGACTAGCGGGGCCTTTAGCCAAAAACATTCAGTACTTC
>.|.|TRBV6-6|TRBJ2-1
CASSSGLSSYNEQFF
TGTGCCAGCAGTAGCGGGTTGAGCTCCTACAATGAGCAGTTCTTC
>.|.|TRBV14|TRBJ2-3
CASSPGFSASTDTQYF
TGTGCCAGCAGTCCCGGGTTCTCGGCTAGCACAGATACGCAGTATTTT
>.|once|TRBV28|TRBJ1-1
CASSQINTEAFF
TGTGCCAGCAGTCAGATTAACACTGAAGCTTTCTTT
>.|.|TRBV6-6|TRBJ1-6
CASRNTGARGDSPLHF
TGTGCCAGCAGAAATACCGGGGCTAGGGGCGATTCACCCCTCCACTTT
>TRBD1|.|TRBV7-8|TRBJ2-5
CASSLSGTGSQETQYF
TGTGCCAGCAGCTTATCCGGGACAGGGTCTCAAGAGACCCAGTACTTC
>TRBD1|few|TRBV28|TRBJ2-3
CASSPDRGLGTDTQYF
TGTGCCAGCAGTCCCGACAGGGGGCTTGGCACAGATACGCAGTATTTT
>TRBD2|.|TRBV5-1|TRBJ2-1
CASSFRTSGSSPGQFF
TGCGCCAGCAGCTTCAGAACTAGCGGGAGTTCACCGGGGCAGTTCTTC
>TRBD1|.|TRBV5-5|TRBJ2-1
CASSLNQGQGINEQFF
TGTGCCAGCAGCTTGAACCAAGGACAGGGTATAAATGAGCAGTTCTTC
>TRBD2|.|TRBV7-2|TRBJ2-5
CASSLALSGGVSQETQYF
TGTGCCAGCAGCTTAGCACTAAGCGGGGGGGTATCCCAAGAGACCCAGTACTTC
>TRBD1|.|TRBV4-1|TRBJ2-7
CASSPGTGGYEQYF
TGCGCCAGCAGCCCCGGGACAGGGGGTTACGAGCAGTACTTC
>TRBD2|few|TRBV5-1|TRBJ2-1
CASSVQAGGTYNEQFF
TGCGCCAGCAGCGTCCAAGCGGGGGGAACCTACAATGAGCAGTTCTTC
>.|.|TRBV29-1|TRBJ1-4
CSATGQLNEKLFF
TGCAGCGCCACCGGACAGCTGAATGAAAAACTGTTTTTT
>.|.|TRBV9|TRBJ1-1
CASSPRDPRNTEAFF
TGTGCCAGCAGCCCCCGGGACCCCCGGAACACTGAAGCTTTCTTT
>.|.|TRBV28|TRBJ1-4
CASSTGANEKLFF
TGTGCCAGCAGTACGGGAGCTAATGAAAAACTGTTTTTT
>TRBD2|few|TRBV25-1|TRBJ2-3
CASSEWGGGDADTQYF
TGTGCCAGCAGTGAATGGGGCGGGGGGGATGCAGATACGCAGTATTTT
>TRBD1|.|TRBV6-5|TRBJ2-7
CASSYGQGAYEQYF
TGTGCCAGCAGTTATGGGCAGGGGGCCTACGAGCAGTACTTC
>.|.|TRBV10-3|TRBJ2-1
CAITDSPYNEQFF
TGTGCCATCACCGACAGTCCCTACAATGAGCAGTTCTTC
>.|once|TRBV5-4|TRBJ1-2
CASSLSPGGYTF
TGTGCCAGCAGCTTGTCCCCGGGAGGCTACACCTTC
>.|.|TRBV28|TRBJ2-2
CASSLGVVNTGELFF
TGTGCCAGCAGTTTGGGAGTTGTAAACACCGGGGAGCTGTTTTTT
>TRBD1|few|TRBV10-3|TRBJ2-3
CAITRTGTGSDTQYF
TGTGCCATCACCAGGACGGGGACAGGGTCAGATACGCAGTATTTT
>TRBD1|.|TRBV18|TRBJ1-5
CASSPGQAAQPQHF
TGTGCCAGCTCACCGGGACAGGCGGCTCAGCCCCAGCATTTT
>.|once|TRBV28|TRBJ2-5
CASSLASPQGTQYF
TGTGCCAGCAGTTTGGCCAGCCCCCAGGGGACCCAGTACTTC
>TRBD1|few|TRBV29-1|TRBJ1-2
CSVVRDRENYGYTF
TGCAGCGTTGTGAGGGACAGGGAGAACTATGGCTACACCTTC
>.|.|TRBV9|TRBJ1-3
CASTLGRGSGNTIYF
TGTGCCAGCACCCTGGGGAGGGGCTCTGGAAACACCATATATTTT
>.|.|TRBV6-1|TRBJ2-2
CASRSGQLNTGELFF
TGTGCCAGCAGATCGGGCCAGCTGAACACCGGGGAGCTGTTTTTT
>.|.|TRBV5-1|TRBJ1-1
CASSLMPGINTEAFF
TGCGCCAGCAGCTTGATGCCAGGGATCAACACTGAAGCTTTCTTT
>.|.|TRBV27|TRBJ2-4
CSSSPYRSSKNIQYF
TGTTCCAGCAGTCCGTACCGGAGTTCCAAAAACATTCAGTACTTC
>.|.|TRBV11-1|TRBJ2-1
CASSLIGSGGNEQFF
TGTGCCAGCAGCTTAATCGGGAGTGGGGGGAATGAGCAGTTCTTC